These 25 T cell receptor beta chains came from one sample sequenced in a study of a mutant IDH1 vaccine in newly diagnosed glioma. The table came from immunoSEQ multiplex PCR; TCRdb's copy has only in-frame clones and leaves some out. In the table there are 35,000 or so clones, 80% of which are singletons. Which antigens these TCRs recognize remains unknown. Time point noted: week 11, during vaccination. Topical imiquimod accompanied each vaccine dose, which consisted of 300 ug of mutant IDH1 20-mer peptide. The sequences come from peripheral blood mononuclear cells (PBMCs), collected from a glioma patient whose treatment included an IDH1 peptide vaccine. All receptors come from a woman in her twenties or thirties with glioma. Some clones in this sample may be carry-over from other donors' samples.

The V call is TRBV14, the J call TRBJ2-1, with D perhaps being TRBD1 or TRBD2 (6 bases each). The CDR3 runs to 15 residues. CDR1 and CDR2 from the germline V gene are SGHDN and FVKESK. V was clipped by 4 bases and J by 1 base, with 11 bases between them. CDR3 DNA: TGTGCCAGCAGCCCCCGGAGGGGGTCCTACAATGAGCAGTTCTTC. It translates to CASSPRRGSYNEQFF.

This chain joins TRBV7-9 and TRBJ1-3; D gene ambiguous. Per germline, CDR1 SEHNR and CDR2 FQNEAQ (reference sequence). The V end lost 4 bases, the J end lost 4 bases, and 5 bases lay between the germline ends. The CDR3 contains 12 residues. The CDR3 spells CASSSAGNTIYF. The CDR3 coding sequence is TGTGCCAGCAGCTCAGCGGGAAACACCATATATTTT.

The chain employs TRBV21-1 and TRBJ2-7; TRBD1, the table's D call, lacks a check against the DNA. TRBV21-1 is a listed pseudogene. CDR3 length: 15 amino acids. CDR3 DNA sequence: TGTGCCAGCAGCAAAGTGAAGACATACCCTCGCGAGCAGTACTTC. Protein product: CASSKVKTYPREQYF.

The V call is TRBV30, the J call TRBJ1-1; no definite D call. Germline CDR1 GTSNPN, CDR2 SVGIG (reference sequence). The CDR3 is made up of 13 amino acids. Between the trimmed V and J ends, which lost 2 bases and 3 bases, there was a span of 10 bases. Here the CDR3 reads CAWSFTVDTEAFF. The DNA of the CDR3 is TGTGCCTGGAGTTTTACTGTCGACACTGAAGCTTTCTTT.

The chain recombines TRBV4-1 with TRBJ2-5; TRBD2 might be the D (5 bases). Deletions cut 2 bases from V and 5 bases from J, with 12 bases between. Germline lookup yields CDR1 MGHRA and CDR2 YSYEKL. This CDR3 has 14 amino acids. CDR3 in DNA: TGCGCCAGCAGCCAAACACTAGTCAGGGAGACCCAGTACTTC. Residues: CASSQTLVRETQYF.

The chain recombines TRBV27 with TRBJ1-1, with D possibly being TRBD1 (6 bases). From germline, CDR1 is MNHEY and CDR2 SMNVEV (reference sequence). Trimming cost V 5 bases and J 1 base, with 26 bases left between them. The CDR3 runs to 19 residues. The CDR3 nucleotides read TGTGCCAGCAGTGCCCTTACAGGGTTCAACCCAAGCAGGAACACTGAAGCTTTCTTT. Translating it yields CASSALTGFNPSRNTEAFF.

The rearrangement joins TRBV28 to TRBJ2-7; 7 bases align to TRBD2. Germline V gene lookup returns CDR1 MDHEN and CDR2 SYDVKM. V was pared by 5 bases and J by 0 bases, with 10 bases of the junction left unmatched. There are 16 residues in the CDR3. The CDR3 DNA is TGTGCCAGCAGTCCCCTTGGGGAGGGCAGCTCCTACGAGCAGTACTTC. This codes for CASSPLGEGSSYEQYF.

The J gene is TRBJ1-1, the V gene TRBV7-2; D not certain. The CDR3 totals 18 residues. Trimming removed 2 bases from V and 4 bases from J, with 23 bases in between. The germline gives CDR1 SGHTA, CDR2 FQGNSA. CDR3 loop: CASSLRTPGGEVGTEAFF. The CDR3 coding sequence is TGTGCCAGCAGCTTAAGGACCCCAGGCGGGGAGGTGGGCACTGAAGCTTTCTTT.

This clone was recorded a few times. This chain connects TRBV18 to TRBJ1-1; tentative D call: TRBD1 (5 bases). Germline V gene lookup returns CDR1 KGHSH and CDR2 LQKENI. The CDR3 sequence is 14 residues long. Trimming removed 6 bases from V and 7 bases from J, with 18 bases in between. Here the CDR3 reads CASSPPGRKDEAFF. CDR3 nucleotides: TGTGCCAGCTCTCCTCCGGGACGAAAGGATGAAGCTTTCTTT.

The gene calls are TRBV19 and TRBJ2-7, with 9 nucleotides matching TRBD1. The CDR3 runs to 15 residues. V lost 5 bases and J lost 2; bases outside the gene matches: 7. Germline V lookup: CDR1 LNHDA, CDR2 SQIVND (reference sequence). The CDR3 bases are TGTGCCAGTAGTGCGAGCCGGGACAGGGCCTACGAGCAGTACTTC. Its protein is CASSASRDRAYEQYF.

This chain connects TRBV5-5 to TRBJ1-1; 8 nucleotides align to TRBD1. The germline V gene encodes CDR1 SGHKS and CDR2 YYEKEE (reference sequence). After removal of 0 bases from V and 6 bases from J, the junction contained 10 bases not matched to a gene. CDR3 length equals 16 residues. CDR3 DNA: TGTGCCAGCAGCTTGGGACTCGGACAGGGCTTCGCTGAAGCTTTCTTT. It translates to CASSLGLGQGFAEAFF.

The chain couples TRBV29-1 to TRBJ1-2; a possible D gene is TRBD1 (5 bases). Germline values: CDR1 SQVTM, CDR2 ANQGSEA. This CDR3 comprises 13 residues. V lost 3 bases, J lost 6 bases, and 14 bases lay in between. The CDR3 is CSVEPPGGNGYTF. In DNA form, the CDR3 reads TGCAGCGTTGAGCCCCCGGGGGGTAATGGCTACACCTTC.

J is TRBJ1-1 and V is TRBV6-5; D remains unclear. This CDR3 spans 15 amino acids. The germline V gene has CDR1 MNHEY and CDR2 SVGAGI. Trimming left V 6 bases short and J 2 bases short, with 16 bases between. This CDR3 reads CASSWRWVGNTEAFF. DNA of the CDR3: TGTGCCAGCAGCTGGCGGTGGGTTGGCAACACTGAAGCTTTCTTT.

In its sample, this clone was seen once. The J gene is TRBJ2-3, the V gene TRBV4-1, with 7 bases that match TRBD2. Germline V lookup: CDR1 MGHRA, CDR2 YSYEKL. The CDR3 runs 19 residues. Losses at the gene ends were 0 bases for V and 2 bases for J; bases not matched to a gene: 14. The CDR3 DNA reads as TGCGCCAGCAGCCAAGATCCGTGGCGGGAGCTATCCCCCACAGATACGCAGTATTTT. Its translation: CASSQDPWRELSPTDTQYF.

The chain links TRBV5-4 to TRBJ2-3; 7 bases are shared with TRBD1. V lost 4 bases to trimming and J lost 5 bases; unmatched junction nucleotides: 7. CDR1 and CDR2 from the germline V gene are SGHNT and YYREEE (reference sequence). This CDR3 has 14 residues. DNA of the CDR3: TGTGCCAGCAGCGCCTGGACAGGAAAAGATACGCAGTATTTT. The encoded protein is CASSAWTGKDTQYF.

The chain couples TRBV5-1 to TRBJ2-2; 13 nucleotides agree with TRBD2. With 2 bases clipped from V and 0 bases from J, the junction kept 7 bases outside the gene matches. The CDR3 loop spans 19 amino acids. Germline-derived CDR1 and CDR2 are SGHRS and YFSETQ. The CDR3: CASSFSGTSGAPNTGELFF. The CDR3 nucleotides are TGCGCCAGCAGCTTTTCCGGGACTAGCGGGGCCCCGAACACCGGGGAGCTGTTTTTT.

This chain uses TRBV4-1 with TRBJ1-1; no reliable D call. CDR3 length: 14 amino acids. Trimming removed 4 bases at V and 5 bases at J, with 14 bases between. CDR1 and CDR2 from the germline V gene are MGHRA and YSYEKL. The CDR3 sequence: CASSPSEGGTEAFF. DNA for the CDR3: TGCGCCAGCAGCCCGTCAGAGGGTGGAACTGAAGCTTTCTTT.

The gene calls are TRBV27 and TRBJ1-5, with D possibly being TRBD1 (5 bases). This CDR3 region has 14 residues. Per the germline V gene, CDR1 is MNHEY and CDR2 is SMNVEV (reference sequence). V was pared by 0 bases and J by 5 bases, with 8 bases between. Here the CDR3 DNA reads TGTGCCAGCAGTTTATCACGGGGGGATCAGCCCCAGCATTTT. Protein product: CASSLSRGDQPQHF.

The genes are TRBV9 and TRBJ2-1; TRBD2 aligns across 8 bases. CDR1 and CDR2 (germline): SGDLS, YYNGEE. V lost 4 bases and J lost 5; bases outside the gene matches: 8. CDR3 size: 15 residues. The DNA for the CDR3 is TGTGCCAGCAGCTCAAGCGGGAGATCCCACAATGAGCAGTTCTTC. It codes for CASSSSGRSHNEQFF.

V gene TRBV6-4 combines with J gene TRBJ1-5; D gene unclear. CDR1 MRHNA and CDR2 SNTAGT come from the germline V gene. V lost 0 bases and J lost 0, with 9 bases in between. The CDR3 runs 16 residues. The CDR3: CASSDSDHYSNQPQHF. CDR3 nucleotides: TGTGCCAGCAGTGACTCTGATCATTATAGCAATCAGCCCCAGCATTTT.

CDR3 nucleotides: TGCGCCAGCAGCCTTCGACAGGGGTCACTAAACACTGAAGCTTTCTTT. This translates into CASSLRQGSLNTEAFF. The chain recombines TRBV5-1 with TRBJ1-1; 8 bases match TRBD1. This CDR3 is 16 amino acids long. In germline, CDR1 is SGHRS, CDR2 YFSETQ. After removal of 4 bases from V and 2 bases from J, the junction contained 10 bases not matched to a gene.

This clone turned up a few times. The rearrangement uses TRBV2 and TRBJ1-1, with TRBD1 identical over 9 bases. The CDR3 runs to 13 residues. CDR1 and CDR2 (germline): SNHLY, FYNNEI. Trimming removed 6 bases from V and 1 base from J; junction bases left unmatched: 0. CDR3 sequence reads: CASRTGGNTEAFF. In DNA form, the CDR3 reads TGTGCCAGCAGGACAGGGGGGAACACTGAAGCTTTCTTT.

The gene calls are TRBV14 and TRBJ2-7; 9 bases match TRBD2. The CDR3 contains 15 residues. V gave up 3 bases and J gave up 2 bases; unmatched junction bases: 5. Per the germline V gene, CDR1 is SGHDN and CDR2 is FVKESK. The CDR3: CASSQTTSGPYEQYF. CDR3 sequence (DNA): TGTGCCAGCAGCCAGACGACTAGCGGACCCTACGAGCAGTACTTC.

This clone appeared a few times. V and J are TRBV9 and TRBJ1-1; perhaps TRBD1 as D (6 bases). The CDR3 is made up of 14 amino acids. Trimming took 0 bases from V and 10 from J, leaving 16 bases between them. Looked up from germline, CDR1 is SGDLS and CDR2 is YYNGEE. The CDR3 DNA reads TGTGCCAGCAGCGTAGCCACAGGGCTAAGTCCAGCTTTCTTT. Translating gives CASSVATGLSPAFF.

The J gene is TRBJ2-1, the V gene TRBV19; D possibly corresponds to TRBD2 (5 bases). CDR3 length equals 15 residues. Germline loops: CDR1 LNHDA, CDR2 SQIVND (reference sequence). With 7 bases removed from V and 5 bases from J, the gap between germline ends came to 18 bases. The CDR3 sequence is CASTLGWTADNEQFF. CDR3 in DNA: TGTGCCAGTACCCTGGGGTGGACTGCAGACAATGAGCAGTTCTTC.